This TCR beta chain was captured by sequencing in a study of blood T cells in healthy people across ages. Study background: Template switching recovered approximately one barcoded beta molecule for every two T cells. Whole-study results and caveats: Whereas aged donors had fewer naive CD4+ cells, long-lived donors had more of them and higher diversity.

Then a second PCR, running roughly 6 to 12 cycles, was carried out with a sample-barcoded 5' primer and a J-beta primer mix. TCRdb called the 5' RACE reads again in MiXCR, with one record for every CDR3 protein. The sample has more than 900,000 distinct CDR3 sequences, 20% to 25% seen once. Germline CDR1 reads MDHEN; CDR2 reads SYDVKM. CDR3 length equals 15 residues. On this clonotype itself: Its target is unknown.

For every donor, a draw yielded 7.5 to 10 milliliters of peripheral blood. These same records also appear under a second study, on T cells of mothers and their children. That study reports: The authors added sample barcodes and 2-4 random nucleotides using the M1S primer of the second PCR.

The clonotype was recovered from a girl aged 2 to 10 in good health. The rearrangement uses TRBV28 and TRBJ2-5; D may be TRBD1 (6 bases). The J call could be wrong; TRBJ2-1 is a better fit for the DNA end. Source material: blood. CDR3 nucleotide sequence: TGTGCCAGCAGTGACACCGCTCGACAGGACGATGAGCAGTTCTTC. Residues: CASSDTARQDDEQFF.